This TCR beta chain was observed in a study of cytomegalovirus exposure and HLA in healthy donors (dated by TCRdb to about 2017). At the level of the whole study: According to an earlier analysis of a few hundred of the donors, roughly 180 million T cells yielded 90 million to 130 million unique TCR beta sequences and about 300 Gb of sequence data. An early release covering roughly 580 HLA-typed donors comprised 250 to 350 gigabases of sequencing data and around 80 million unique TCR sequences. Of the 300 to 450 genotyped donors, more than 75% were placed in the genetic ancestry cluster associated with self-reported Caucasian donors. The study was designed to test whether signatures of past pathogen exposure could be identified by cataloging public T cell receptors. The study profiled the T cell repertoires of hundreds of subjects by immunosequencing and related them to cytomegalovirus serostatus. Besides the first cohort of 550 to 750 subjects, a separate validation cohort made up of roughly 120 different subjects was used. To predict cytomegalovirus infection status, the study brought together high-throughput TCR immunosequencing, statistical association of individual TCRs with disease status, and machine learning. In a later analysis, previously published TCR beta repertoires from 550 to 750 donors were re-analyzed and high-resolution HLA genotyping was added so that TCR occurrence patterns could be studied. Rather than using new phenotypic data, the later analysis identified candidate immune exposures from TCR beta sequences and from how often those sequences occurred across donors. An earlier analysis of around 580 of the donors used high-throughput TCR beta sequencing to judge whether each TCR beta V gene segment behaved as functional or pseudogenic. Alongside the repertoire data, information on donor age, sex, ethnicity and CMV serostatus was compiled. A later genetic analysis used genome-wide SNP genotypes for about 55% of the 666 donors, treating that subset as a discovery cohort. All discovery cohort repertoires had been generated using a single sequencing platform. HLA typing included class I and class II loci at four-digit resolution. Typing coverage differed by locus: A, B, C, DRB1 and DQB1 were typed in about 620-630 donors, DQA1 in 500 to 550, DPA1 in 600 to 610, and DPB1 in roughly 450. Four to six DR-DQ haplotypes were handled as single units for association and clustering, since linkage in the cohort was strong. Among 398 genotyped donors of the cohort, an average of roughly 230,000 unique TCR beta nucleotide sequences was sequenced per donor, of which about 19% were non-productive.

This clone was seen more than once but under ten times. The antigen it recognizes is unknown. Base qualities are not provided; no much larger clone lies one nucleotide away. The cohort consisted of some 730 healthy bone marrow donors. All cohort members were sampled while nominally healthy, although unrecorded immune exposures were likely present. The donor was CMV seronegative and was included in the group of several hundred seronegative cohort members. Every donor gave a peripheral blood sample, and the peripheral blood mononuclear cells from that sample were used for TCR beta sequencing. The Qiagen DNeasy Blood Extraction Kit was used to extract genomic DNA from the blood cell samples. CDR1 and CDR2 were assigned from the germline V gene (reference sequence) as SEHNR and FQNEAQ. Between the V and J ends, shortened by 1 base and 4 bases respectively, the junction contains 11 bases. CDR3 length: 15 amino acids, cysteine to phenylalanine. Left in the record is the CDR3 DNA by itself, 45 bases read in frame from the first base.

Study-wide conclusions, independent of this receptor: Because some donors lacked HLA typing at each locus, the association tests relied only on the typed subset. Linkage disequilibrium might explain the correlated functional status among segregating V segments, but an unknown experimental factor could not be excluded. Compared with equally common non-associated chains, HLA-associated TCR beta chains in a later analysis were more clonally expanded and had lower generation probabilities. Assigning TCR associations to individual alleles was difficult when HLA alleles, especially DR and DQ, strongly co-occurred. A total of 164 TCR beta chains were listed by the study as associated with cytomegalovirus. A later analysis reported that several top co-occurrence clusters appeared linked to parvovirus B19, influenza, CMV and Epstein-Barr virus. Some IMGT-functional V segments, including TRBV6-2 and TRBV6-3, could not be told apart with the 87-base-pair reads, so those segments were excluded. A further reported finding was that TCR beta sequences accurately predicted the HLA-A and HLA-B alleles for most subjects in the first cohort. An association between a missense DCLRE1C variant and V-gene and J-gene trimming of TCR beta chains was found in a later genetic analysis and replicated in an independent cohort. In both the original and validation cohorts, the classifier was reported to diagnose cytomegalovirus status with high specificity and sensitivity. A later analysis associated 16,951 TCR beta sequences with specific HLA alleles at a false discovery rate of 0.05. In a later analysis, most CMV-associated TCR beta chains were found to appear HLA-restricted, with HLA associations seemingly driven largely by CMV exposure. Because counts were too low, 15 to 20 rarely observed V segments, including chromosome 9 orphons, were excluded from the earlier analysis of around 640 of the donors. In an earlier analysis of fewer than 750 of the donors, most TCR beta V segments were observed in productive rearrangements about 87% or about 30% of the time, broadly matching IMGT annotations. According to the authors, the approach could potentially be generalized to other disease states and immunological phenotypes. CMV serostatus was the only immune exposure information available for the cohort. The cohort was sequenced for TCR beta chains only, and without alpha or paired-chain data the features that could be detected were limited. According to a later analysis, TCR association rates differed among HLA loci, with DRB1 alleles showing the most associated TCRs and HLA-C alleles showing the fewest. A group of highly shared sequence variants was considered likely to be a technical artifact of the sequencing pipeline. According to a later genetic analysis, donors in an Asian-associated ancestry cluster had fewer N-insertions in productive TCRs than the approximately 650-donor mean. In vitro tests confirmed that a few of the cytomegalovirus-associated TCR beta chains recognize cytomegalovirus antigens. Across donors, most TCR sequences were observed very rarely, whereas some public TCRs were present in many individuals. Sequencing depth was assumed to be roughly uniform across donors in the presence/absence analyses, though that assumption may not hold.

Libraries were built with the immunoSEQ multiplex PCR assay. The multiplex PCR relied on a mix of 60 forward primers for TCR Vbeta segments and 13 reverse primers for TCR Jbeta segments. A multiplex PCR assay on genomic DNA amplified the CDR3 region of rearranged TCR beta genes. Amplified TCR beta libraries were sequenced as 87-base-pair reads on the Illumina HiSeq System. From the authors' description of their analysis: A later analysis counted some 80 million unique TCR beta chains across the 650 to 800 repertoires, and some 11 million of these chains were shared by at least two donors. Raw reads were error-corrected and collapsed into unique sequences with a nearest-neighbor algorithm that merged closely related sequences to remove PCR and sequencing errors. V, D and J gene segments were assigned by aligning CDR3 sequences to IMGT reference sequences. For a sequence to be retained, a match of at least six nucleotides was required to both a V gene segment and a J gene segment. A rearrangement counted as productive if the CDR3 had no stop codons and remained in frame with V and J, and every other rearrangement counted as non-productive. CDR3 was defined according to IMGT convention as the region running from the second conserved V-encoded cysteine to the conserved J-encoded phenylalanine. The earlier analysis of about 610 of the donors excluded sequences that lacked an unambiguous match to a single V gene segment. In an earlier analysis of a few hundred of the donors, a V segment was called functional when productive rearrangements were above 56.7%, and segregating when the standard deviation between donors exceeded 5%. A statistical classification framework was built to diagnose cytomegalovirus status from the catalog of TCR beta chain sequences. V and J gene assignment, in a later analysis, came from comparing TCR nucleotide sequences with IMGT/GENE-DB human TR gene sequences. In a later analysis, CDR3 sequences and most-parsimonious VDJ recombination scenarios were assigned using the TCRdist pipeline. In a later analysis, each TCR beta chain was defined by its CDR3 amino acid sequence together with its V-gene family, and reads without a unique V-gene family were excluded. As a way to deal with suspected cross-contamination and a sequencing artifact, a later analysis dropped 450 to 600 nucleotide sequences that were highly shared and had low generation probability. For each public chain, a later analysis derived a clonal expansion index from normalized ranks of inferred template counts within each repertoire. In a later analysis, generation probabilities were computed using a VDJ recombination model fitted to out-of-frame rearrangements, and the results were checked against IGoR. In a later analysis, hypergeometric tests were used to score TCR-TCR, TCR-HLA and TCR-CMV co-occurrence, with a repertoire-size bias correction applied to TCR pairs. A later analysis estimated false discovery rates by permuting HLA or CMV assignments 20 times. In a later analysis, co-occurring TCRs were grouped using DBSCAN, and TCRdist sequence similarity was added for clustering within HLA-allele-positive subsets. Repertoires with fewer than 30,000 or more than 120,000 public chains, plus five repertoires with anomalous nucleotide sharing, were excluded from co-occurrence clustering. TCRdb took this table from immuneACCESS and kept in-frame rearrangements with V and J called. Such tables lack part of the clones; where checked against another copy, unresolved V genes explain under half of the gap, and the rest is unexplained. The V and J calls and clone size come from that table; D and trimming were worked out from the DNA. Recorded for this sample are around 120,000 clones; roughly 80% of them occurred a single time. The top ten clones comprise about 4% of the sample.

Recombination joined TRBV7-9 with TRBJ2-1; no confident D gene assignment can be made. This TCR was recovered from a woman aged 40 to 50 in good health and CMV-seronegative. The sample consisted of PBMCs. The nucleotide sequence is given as TGTGCCAGCAGCTTAGGCCCAGGTCTATACAATGAGCAGTTCTTC. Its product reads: CASSLGPGLYNEQFF. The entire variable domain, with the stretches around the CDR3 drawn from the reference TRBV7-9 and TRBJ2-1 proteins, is DTGVSQNPRHKITKRGQNVTFRCDPISEHNRLYWYRQTLGQGPEFLTYFQNEAQLEKSRLLSDRFSAERPKGSFSTLEIQRTEQGDSAMYLCASSLGPGLYNEQFFGPGTRLTVL.